These 20 T cell receptor beta chains share one sample of origin, sequenced in a study of response to subunit inactivated influenza vaccine. TCRdb called the RT-PCR reads again in MiXCR, with one record for every CDR3 protein. This sample yields about 500,000 distinct CDR3 sequences, of which about 15% are seen a single time; 3% to 3.5% belongs to the top ten. The starting material was CD4+ T cells sorted from PBMCs, obtained 23 to 25 months after vaccination. The receptors here all came from a man aged 45-69 years who received an inactivated influenza vaccine.

This sequence joins TRBV20-1 and TRBJ2-7; TRBD1 matches at 7 bases. Trimming at V came to 5 bases and at J to 3 bases, leaving 4 bases not matched to a gene. There are 12 residues in the CDR3. Germline V gene data show CDR1 as DFQATT and CDR2 as SNEGSKA (reference sequence). DNA of the CDR3: TGCAGTGCTTCCCAGGGGGTCTACGAGCAGTACTTC. Its translation: CSASQGVYEQYF.

This chain connects TRBV28 to TRBJ1-5; TRBD1 might be the D (5 bases). V dropped 3 bases and J dropped 0 bases, with 12 bases sitting between them. Germline V lookup: CDR1 MDHEN, CDR2 SYDVKM. The CDR3 is made up of 16 amino acids. This CDR3 is CASSFSGRDSNQPQHF. CDR3 DNA sequence: TGTGCCAGCAGTTTTTCGGGACGGGATAGCAATCAGCCCCAGCATTTT.

This clonotype has only a few counts. The chain carries TRBV20-1 and TRBJ2-3; D is ambiguous. This CDR3 spans 14 amino acids. Germline lookup yields CDR1 DFQATT and CDR2 SNEGSKA (reference sequence). With 0 bases removed from V and 5 bases from J, the gap between germline ends came to 12 bases. CDR3 protein: CSAREGQTEDTQYF. DNA for the CDR3: TGCAGTGCTAGAGAAGGGCAAACTGAAGATACGCAGTATTTT.

This rearrangement joins TRBV11-2 to TRBJ2-5; D may be TRBD1 (5 bases). The CDR3 has 13 residues. V lost 3 bases and J 1 base, leaving 6 bases between the germline ends. Germline loops: CDR1 SGHAT, CDR2 FQNNGV. Here the CDR3 reads CASSFGAQETQYF. The CDR3 bases are TGTGCCAGCAGCTTTGGGGCCCAAGAGACCCAGTACTTC.

J is TRBJ2-3 and V is TRBV2; maybe TRBD2 (5 bases). Looked up from germline, CDR1 is SNHLY and CDR2 is FYNNEI. The ends were cut back, 3 bases at V and 9 bases at J, with 13 bases in the middle. This CDR3 region has 13 residues. CDR3 sequence: CASSESSSGTQYF. The CDR3 nucleotides read TGTGCCAGCAGTGAGTCCTCGAGCGGCACGCAGTATTTT.

The rearrangement uses TRBV20-1 and TRBJ2-7, with TRBD1 identical over 7 bases. The length of the CDR3 is 12 residues. Germline V CDR1 and CDR2: DFQATT, SNEGSKA (reference sequence). Trimming removed 4 bases from V and 3 bases from J; junction bases left unmatched: 3. The CDR3 spells CSAMGQNYEQYF. The CDR3 nucleotides are TGCAGTGCTATGGGACAGAACTACGAGCAGTACTTC.

Ten or more counts support this clonotype. The chain joins TRBV7-8 to TRBJ2-1; the match to TRBD2 covers 10 bases. The CDR3 consists of 17 residues. V lost 5 bases to trimming and J lost 1 base; unmatched junction nucleotides: 8. Germline V gene sequence: CDR1 SGHVS, CDR2 FQNEAQ. The CDR3 DNA reads as TGTGCCAGCAGCCATTGGACTAGCGGCCTATCCTACAATGAGCAGTTCTTC. This translates into CASSHWTSGLSYNEQFF.

The J gene is TRBJ2-5, the V gene TRBV7-9; D uncertain. This CDR3 contains 13 residues. CDR1 is SEHNR, CDR2 FQNEAQ, per germline (reference sequence). V was clipped by 8 bases and J by 5 bases, with 15 bases between them. The CDR3 DNA is TGTGCCAGCGGCTCCACCGCCCGGGAGACCCAGTACTTC. Translation: CASGSTARETQYF.

V and J are TRBV20-1 and TRBJ2-1; TRBD2 matches at 13 bases. Germline CDR1 is DFQATT and CDR2 is SNEGSKA (reference sequence). This CDR3 comprises 19 residues. Germline trimming cut 0 bases from V and 0 bases from J; bases unmatched to any gene: 8. CDR3 nucleotides: TGCAGTGCTAGAGATTGGGGACTAGCGGGATCCGACTCCTACAATGAGCAGTTCTTC. Its translation: CSARDWGLAGSDSYNEQFF.

The gene calls are TRBV24-1 and TRBJ2-2; 8 bases match TRBD2. J gave up 0 bases and V 6 bases, and 5 bases lay outside the gene matches. The CDR3 sequence is 16 residues long. Germline-derived CDR1 and CDR2 are KGHDR and SFDVKD. This CDR3 reads CATSREGLANTGELFF. As DNA, the CDR3 is TGTGCCACCAGTCGGGAGGGCCTTGCGAACACCGGGGAGCTGTTTTTT.

This clonotype was seen at least ten times. The V gene is TRBV4-1, the J gene TRBJ1-3, with 11 bases aligning to TRBD1. J gave up 4 bases and V 0 bases, and 2 bases lay outside the gene matches. The CDR3 covers 16 residues. Germline CDR1 is MGHRA and CDR2 is YSYEKL. The CDR3 loop is CASSQDRTGGGNTIYF. The CDR3 coding sequence is TGCGCCAGCAGCCAAGATAGGACAGGGGGCGGAAACACCATATATTTT.

This clonotype was picked up a small number of times. For the CDR3, the DNA is TGTGCCAGCAGCGCGTTTGTTAATGAGCAGTTCTTC. This translates into CASSAFVNEQFF. This sequence joins TRBV7-2 and TRBJ2-1; D is ambiguous. The CDR3 loop spans 12 amino acids. Trimming pared 5 bases from V and 7 bases from J, leaving 9 bases between. Germline V gene lookup returns CDR1 SGHTA and CDR2 FQGNSA.

This clonotype has at least ten counts. V usage is TRBV5-1 and J usage is TRBJ2-7; possibly TRBD1 or TRBD2 for D (5 bases each). This CDR3 is 15 amino acids long. Germline lookup yields CDR1 SGHRS and CDR2 YFSETQ. Trimming cost V 5 bases and J 3 bases, with 18 bases left between them. CDR3 sequence: CASRDRDGIFYEQYF. The CDR3 nucleotides are TGCGCCAGCAGAGACCGGGACGGTATCTTCTACGAGCAGTACTTC.

This clonotype was seen more than once but under ten times. The V and J genes are TRBV19 and TRBJ2-6, with D tentatively TRBD1 (6 bases). The CDR3 totals 17 residues. Germline CDR1 LNHDA, CDR2 SQIVND (reference sequence). V was trimmed by 1 base and J by 0 bases, leaving 10 bases between them. The CDR3 nucleotides are TGTGCCAGTAGTATAGTAGGGACAAGCTCTGGGGCCAACGTCCTGACTTTC. Its translation: CASSIVGTSSGANVLTF.

This clonotype came up a few times. V is TRBV10-3 and J is TRBJ2-7; D could derive from TRBD1 or TRBD2 (5 bases each). V lost 4 bases to trimming and J lost 2 bases, with 9 bases between them. The CDR3 has 13 amino acids. CDR1 ENHRY and CDR2 SYGVKD come from the germline V gene. The CDR3 spells CAISAPGPYEQYF. CDR3 DNA sequence: TGTGCCATCAGTGCCCCGGGGCCCTACGAGCAGTACTTC.

In its sample, this clonotype was seen a few times. V gene TRBV4-2 combines with J gene TRBJ2-2, with TRBD1 matching 8 bases. The ends lost 0 bases at V and 6 bases at J; junction bases unmatched: 6. Germline V lookup: CDR1 LGHNA, CDR2 YNFKEQ. CDR3 length: 16 residues. This chain's CDR3 is CASSQDRTGKAGELFF. The CDR3 nucleotides read TGTGCCAGCAGCCAAGATCGGACAGGGAAGGCCGGGGAGCTGTTTTTT.

The genes are TRBV20-1 and TRBJ2-2, with 7 bases that match TRBD1. Germline loops: CDR1 DFQATT, CDR2 SNEGSKA (reference sequence). CDR3 length: 15 amino acids. V lost 0 bases and J lost 0; bases outside the gene matches: 1. The CDR3: CSAREGGANTGELFF. The DNA for the CDR3 is TGCAGTGCTAGAGAAGGGGGCGCGAACACCGGGGAGCTGTTTTTT.

The sample holds a few counts of this clonotype. V usage is TRBV4-3 and J usage is TRBJ2-7, with D possibly being TRBD1 (6 bases). This CDR3 is 14 amino acids long. Deletions cut 0 bases from V and 5 bases from J, with 11 bases between. Germline V lookup: CDR1 LGHNA, CDR2 YSLEER. The CDR3 loop is CASSQESQGHEQYF. The CDR3 DNA follows: TGCGCCAGCAGCCAAGAATCACAGGGCCACGAGCAGTACTTC.

Details on this clonotype: The germline gene is not matched at one end of the junction; a read error may be the cause. This chain connects TRBV5-1 to TRBJ1-1, with D possibly TRBD1 on 6 matching bases. The germline CDR1 and CDR2 sequences are SGHRS and YFSETQ. The length of the CDR3 is 14 residues. The CDR3 is CAGSEQGAGTEAFF. DNA for the CDR3: TGCGCCGGCAGCGAACAGGGTGCGGGCACTGAAGCTTTCTTT.

This clonotype turned up a few times. CDR3 residues: CASREGQISYEQYF. CDR3 DNA: TGTGCCAGCAGAGAGGGACAGATCTCCTACGAGCAGTACTTC. J is TRBJ2-7 and V is TRBV2, with 7 bases lining up with TRBD1. The germline gives CDR1 SNHLY, CDR2 FYNNEI. Unmatched junction bases numbered 5, after V lost 6 bases and J lost 0 bases. The CDR3 has 14 residues.